The subject of this entry is one T cell receptor beta chain. This record belongs to a study of shared clonotypes between healthy human individuals. Assay: immunoSEQ multiplex PCR; the TCRdb copy retains only in-frame clones and omits some. The sample has more than 850,000 clones, around three quarters seen once; the top ten hold more than 0.45%. V trimming: 5 bases; J trimming: 3 bases; junction bases outside the gene matches: 1. The CDR3 covers 13 residues. From germline, CDR1 is SGHTA and CDR2 FQGTGA. The sequence came from a man in his late teens or twenties in good health. Some clones in this sample may be carry-over from other donors' samples. The rearrangement links TRBV7-3 to TRBJ1-1; TRBD1 aligns across 9 bases. The sequenced sample was memory CD4+ T cells from PBMCs. The sample's subset: CD45RA-negative fraction. The CDR3 DNA follows: TGTGCCAGCAGCCGGGACAGGGACACTGAAGCTTTCTTT. This translates into CASSRDRDTEAFF. The full variable domain, rest sourced from reference TRBV7-3 and TRBJ1-1, is GAGVSQTPSNKVTEKGKYVELRCDPISGHTALYWYRQSLGQGPEFLIYFQGTGAADDSGLPNDRFFAVRPEGSVSTLKIQRTERGDSAVYLCASSRDRDTEAFFGQGTRLTVV.